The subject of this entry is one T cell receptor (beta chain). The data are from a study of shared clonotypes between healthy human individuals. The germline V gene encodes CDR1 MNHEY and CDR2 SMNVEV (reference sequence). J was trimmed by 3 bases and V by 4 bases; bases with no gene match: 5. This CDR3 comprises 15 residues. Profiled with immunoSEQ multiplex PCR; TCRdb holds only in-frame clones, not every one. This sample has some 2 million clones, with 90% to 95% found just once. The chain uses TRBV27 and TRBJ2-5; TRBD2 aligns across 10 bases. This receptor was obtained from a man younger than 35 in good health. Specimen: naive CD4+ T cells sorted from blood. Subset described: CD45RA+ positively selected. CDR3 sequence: CASSSAGLAEETQYF. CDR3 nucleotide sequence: TGTGCCAGCAGTTCGGCCGGACTAGCGGAAGAGACCCAGTACTTC.